One sample yielded the 20 T cell receptor beta chains listed below, sequenced in a study of CD8 T cells in ankylosing spondylitis. One entry per CDR3 protein results from TCRdb running MiXCR on the 5' RACE reads. The sample includes some 140,000 distinct CDR3 sequences, 11% of them seen just once. Sequencing was done on a sample of blood, either unsorted or a sorted T cell fraction (not recorded which). The receptors were gathered from a female donor with ankylosing spondylitis or in good health (not recorded which).

This clonotype was recorded at least ten times. The V and J genes are TRBV3-1 and TRBJ1-1; D perhaps matches TRBD1 (6 bases). Trimming cost V 1 base and J 0 bases, with 18 bases left between them. The CDR3 consists of 18 residues. Germline V lookup: CDR1 LGHDT, CDR2 YNNKEL (reference sequence). CDR3 coding DNA: TGTGCCAGCAGCCAAGTTCGGCGGCGGGGGCGGCTGAACACTGAAGCTTTCTTT. It encodes CASSQVRRRGRLNTEAFF.

There are many counts of this clonotype. The chain uses TRBV12-3 or TRBV12-4 and TRBJ1-1; D possibly corresponds to TRBD1 (6 bases). Trimming stripped 5 bases from V and 1 base from J, with 11 bases between. The CDR3 runs 14 residues. The CDR3 sequence: CASSLRDTNTEAFF. In nucleotides, the CDR3 is TGTGCCAGCAGTCTCCGGGACACGAACACTGAAGCTTTCTTT.

The chain has TRBV5-1 and TRBJ1-1; D is unclear. V lost 4 bases to trimming and J lost 1 base, with 11 bases between them. Germline-derived CDR1 and CDR2 are SGHRS and YFSETQ. The CDR3 has 14 amino acids. The CDR3 is CASSPLAWNTEAFF. CDR3 DNA sequence: TGCGCCAGCAGCCCTTTGGCTTGGAACACTGAAGCTTTCTTT.

J is TRBJ1-1 and V is TRBV28; D unresolved. The CDR3 is 13 amino acids. V lost 3 bases to trimming and J lost 11 bases, with 16 bases between them. Germline-derived CDR1 and CDR2 are MDHEN and SYDVKM. The CDR3 here is CASSFRTSGWAFF. The CDR3 region has the DNA TGTGCCAGCAGTTTCCGGACCTCGGGTTGGGCTTTCTTT.

This clonotype was counted many times. This sequence joins TRBV20-1 and TRBJ1-5; TRBD1 aligns across 7 bases. V gave up 4 bases and J gave up 4 bases; unmatched junction bases: 4. Germline V gene sequence: CDR1 DFQATT, CDR2 SNEGSKA (reference sequence). The CDR3 covers 13 residues. The DNA for the CDR3 is TGCAGTGCTACAGGACAGGTGAATCAGCCCCAGCATTTT. Encoded protein: CSATGQVNQPQHF.

This clonotype is medium-sized. The V and J genes are TRBV20-1 and TRBJ2-2; 9 nucleotides align to TRBD2. Germline V CDR1 and CDR2: DFQATT, SNEGSKA (reference sequence). This CDR3 has 13 amino acids. CDR3 in amino acids: CSAPLAGTGELFF. The CDR3 DNA reads TGCAGCGCCCCCCTAGCGGGGACCGGGGAGCTGTTTTTT.

At least ten counts were recorded for this clonotype. The chain joins TRBV7-6 to TRBJ1-6; TRBD1 matches 8 bases. The J segment lost 8 bases and the V segment lost 3 bases, leaving 9 bases of the junction unmatched. CDR1 is SGHVS, CDR2 FNYEAQ, per germline. There are 16 residues in the CDR3. The CDR3 DNA is TGTGCCAGCAGCTTGAGACCGGGACAGGCGTATTCACCCCTCCACTTT. Amino acids: CASSLRPGQAYSPLHF.

The chain recombines TRBV21-1 with TRBJ1-2; the table names TRBD1, a call not compared with the DNA. TRBV21-1 is shown as a pseudogene. The CDR3 sequence is 11 residues long. Here the CDR3 reads CASSTPPCYTF. CDR3 in DNA: TGTGCCAGCAGCACCCCCCCTTGCTACACCTTC.

This clonotype occurred many times. V usage is TRBV28 and J usage is TRBJ1-1; 7 nucleotides match TRBD1. Losses at the gene ends were 7 bases for V and 1 base for J; bases not matched to a gene: 3. The V gene's germline CDR1 is MDHEN and CDR2 SYDVKM. CDR3 length: 13 amino acids. This CDR3 is CASTTGPNTEAFF. The CDR3 nucleotides read TGTGCCAGCACGACAGGGCCGAACACTGAAGCTTTCTTT.

At least ten counts were recorded for this clonotype. V and J are TRBV19 and TRBJ2-1; 9 nucleotides align to TRBD1. The length of the CDR3 is 16 residues. Germline values: CDR1 LNHDA, CDR2 SQIVND (reference sequence). J lost 7 bases, V lost 5 bases, and 12 bases had no gene match. The DNA of the CDR3 is TGTGCCAGTAGTCCATCCGGGACAGGGTTGAGGAATGAGCAGTTCTTC. Residues: CASSPSGTGLRNEQFF.

This clonotype has at least ten counts. This rearrangement joins TRBV18 to TRBJ1-4; D gene uncertain. Germline loops: CDR1 KGHSH, CDR2 LQKENI. Between the trimmed V and J ends, which lost 0 bases and 2 bases, there was a span of 7 bases. This CDR3 has 15 residues. The CDR3: CASSPPGSTNEKLFF. In DNA, the CDR3 is TGTGCCAGCTCACCACCAGGGTCGACTAATGAAAAACTGTTTTTT. Full variable domain (remainder filled in from reference TRBV18 and TRBJ1-4): NAGVMQNPRHLVRRRGQEARLRCSPMKGHSHVYWYRQLPEEGLKFMVYLQKENIIDESGMPKERFSAEFPKEGPSILRIQQVVRGDSAAYFCASSPPGSTNEKLFFGSGTQLSVL.

The V and J genes are TRBV4-1 and TRBJ2-1; maybe TRBD2 (5 bases). The CDR3 covers 14 residues. V lost 4 bases, J lost 6 bases, and 13 bases lay in between. Germline lookup yields CDR1 MGHRA and CDR2 YSYEKL. The CDR3 loop is CASSPTGRTNEQFF. CDR3 nucleotide sequence: TGCGCCAGCAGCCCCACGGGGAGAACCAATGAGCAGTTCTTC.

This clonotype has at least ten counts. CDR3 in amino acids: CAWSVTGTSGANVLTF. DNA for the CDR3: TGTGCCTGGAGTGTCACGGGTACCTCTGGGGCCAACGTCCTGACTTTC. J is TRBJ2-6 and V is TRBV30; the D is unclear. The CDR3 contains 16 residues. V was cut by 0 bases and J by 0 bases, with 9 bases left in between. Germline-derived CDR1 and CDR2 are GTSNPN and SVGIG (reference sequence).

The chain links TRBV10-1 to TRBJ2-3; either TRBD1 or TRBD2 may supply D (6 bases each). V was pared by 5 bases and J by 5 bases, with 17 bases between. The CDR3 loop spans 15 amino acids. CDR1 is WNHNN, CDR2 SYGVQD, per germline (reference sequence). The CDR3 loop is CASSSRGEKEDTQYF. As DNA, the CDR3 is TGCGCCAGCAGTTCAAGGGGGGAGAAGGAAGATACGCAGTATTTT.

The chain joins TRBV11-3 to TRBJ2-1; 10 nucleotides line up with TRBD2. Germline V CDR1 and CDR2: SGHNT, YENEEA. V lost 8 bases to trimming and J lost 7 bases; unmatched junction nucleotides: 11. CDR3 size: 15 residues. The CDR3 protein is CASGLERGGLNEQFF. As DNA, the CDR3 is TGTGCCAGCGGACTGGAGCGGGGGGGCTTAAATGAGCAGTTCTTC.

In its sample, this clonotype was seen many times. The chain is built from TRBV3-1 and TRBJ1-1; D unclear. The germline CDR1 and CDR2 sequences are LGHDT and YNNKEL (reference sequence). The V gene lost 4 bases and the J gene lost 6 bases, with 9 bases spanning the gap. CDR3 length: 12 amino acids. CDR3 protein: CASSRGIAEAFF. The CDR3 bases are TGTGCCAGCAGCCGGGGTATAGCTGAAGCTTTCTTT. The full variable domain, in which reference TRBV3-1 and TRBJ1-1 provide the parts outside the CDR3, is DTAVSQTPKYLVTQMGNDKSIKCEQNLGHDTMYWYKQDSKKFLKIMFSYNNKELIINETVPNRFSPKSPDKAHLNLHINSLELGDSAVYFCASSRGIAEAFFGQGTRLTVV.

As regards this clonotype: A much larger clone lies a single base off, so this may be a read error. V is TRBV30 and J is TRBJ1-2, with unresolved D. CDR1 is GTSNPN and CDR2 is SVGIG in the germline V gene (reference sequence). This CDR3 region has 14 residues. The V end was cut by 4 bases, the J end by 3 bases, with 15 bases between. The CDR3 DNA sequence: TGTGCCTGGATGCGCGAGGGAGGCCACTATGGCTACACCTTC. This sequence encodes CAWMREGGHYGYTF.

The chain has TRBV20-1 and TRBJ2-7; 9 bases match TRBD1. Germline V gene sequence: CDR1 DFQATT, CDR2 SNEGSKA (reference sequence). V trimming: 3 bases; J trimming: 4 bases; junction bases outside the gene matches: 7. This CDR3 spans 14 amino acids. CDR3 in amino acids: CSASGGQGLYEQYF. DNA of the CDR3: TGCAGTGCTAGTGGGGGACAGGGTCTTTACGAGCAGTACTTC.

This clonotype showed up many times. The V gene is TRBV7-9, the J gene TRBJ1-1; D may be TRBD1 (5 bases). Per the germline V gene, CDR1 is SEHNR and CDR2 is FQNEAQ (reference sequence). V lost 2 bases and J 4 bases, leaving 5 bases between the germline ends. This CDR3 is built from 12 residues. This CDR3 reads CASSLTGTEAFF. CDR3 sequence (DNA): TGTGCCAGCAGCTTAACAGGCACTGAAGCTTTCTTT.

At least ten counts were recorded for this clonotype. The chain links TRBV7-9 to TRBJ2-5, with TRBD2 identical over 11 bases. CDR3 length: 15 residues. CDR1 is SEHNR, CDR2 FQNEAQ, per germline (reference sequence). With V trimmed by 1 base and J by 5 bases, 3 bases remained unmatched. The CDR3 DNA reads as TGTGCCAGCAGCTTAGGGACTAGCGGGCTGGAGACCCAGTACTTC. This gives the protein CASSLGTSGLETQYF.